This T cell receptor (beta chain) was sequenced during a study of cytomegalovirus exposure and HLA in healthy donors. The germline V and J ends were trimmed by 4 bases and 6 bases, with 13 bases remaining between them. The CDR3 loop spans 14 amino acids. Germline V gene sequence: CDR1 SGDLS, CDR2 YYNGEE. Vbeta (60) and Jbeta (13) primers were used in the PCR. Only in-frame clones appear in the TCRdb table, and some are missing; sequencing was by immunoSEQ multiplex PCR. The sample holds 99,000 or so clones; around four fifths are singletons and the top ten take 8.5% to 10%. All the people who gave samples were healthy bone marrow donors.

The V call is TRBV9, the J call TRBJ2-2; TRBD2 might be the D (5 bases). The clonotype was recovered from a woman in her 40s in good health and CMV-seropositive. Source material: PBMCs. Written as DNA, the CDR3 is TGTGCCAGCAGCCCCAGCGGCTCCGCCGGGGAGCTGTTTTTT. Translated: CASSPSGSAGELFF.